The clone carrying this T cell receptor beta chain was seen a few times. Its antigen is still unknown. This sample is drawn from a study of T cell responses to AZD1222 COVID-19 vaccine. Overall study findings and caveats: Just 6 or 7 AZD1222 recipients were seropositive at baseline. Only after the peak T cell response were repertoires sampled.

This table comes from immunoSEQ multiplex PCR, and its TCRdb copy is limited to in-frame clones, with some not included. Of 92,000 or so clones listed, 89% are singletons. The V end lost 6 bases, the J end lost 8 bases, and 16 bases lay between the germline ends. CDR3 length: 13 amino acids. Germline CDR1 MNHEY, CDR2 SVGAGI. Researchers grouped second doses given at about 4 or about 12 weeks into one pool. The input for sequencing was peripheral blood, taken 28 days after the second AZD1222 dose. This sequence joins TRBV6-5 and TRBJ1-2; perhaps TRBD1 as D (6 bases). The source is an adult who received the AZD1222 COVID-19 vaccine. The CDR3 nucleotides read TGTGCCAGCAGGCAGGGACACGGGCTAGGCTACACCTTC. Protein: CASRQGHGLGYTF.